The 9 T cell receptor beta chains given below trace back to one sample, sequenced in a study of cytomegalovirus exposure and HLA in healthy donors. The PCR used 60 Vbeta and 13 Jbeta primers. TCRdb's table, derived via immunoSEQ multiplex PCR, lists solely in-frame clones and lacks some. The data hold roughly 150,000 clones, with roughly 80% observed a single time. Sequencing was done on a sample of PBMCs. Receptor source: a young man in good health and CMV-seropositive.

The CDR3: CASSEEQGATEKLFF. The CDR3 DNA is TGTGCCAGCAGTGAAGAGCAGGGGGCAACTGAAAAACTGTTTTTT. V usage is TRBV2 and J usage is TRBJ1-4, with TRBD1 matching over 8 bases. The CDR3 consists of 15 residues. V lost 1 base to trimming and J lost 7 bases; unmatched junction nucleotides: 5. Germline CDR1 is SNHLY and CDR2 is FYNNEI.

This chain connects TRBV6-5 to TRBJ2-2; possibly TRBD2 for D (6 bases). V lost 5 bases, J lost 6 bases, and 10 bases lay in between. CDR3 length: 13 amino acids. Germline lookup yields CDR1 MNHEY and CDR2 SVGAGI. The CDR3 DNA is TGTGCCAGCAGTCTTCCGGGGGCCGGGGAGCTGTTTTTT. Translating it yields CASSLPGAGELFF.

The V call is TRBV2, the J call TRBJ1-2, with 7 bases fitting TRBD1. The CDR3 length is 13 residues. The V gene's germline CDR1 is SNHLY and CDR2 FYNNEI. J lost 7 bases, V lost 7 bases, and 9 bases had no gene match. The CDR3 reads CASTYEGAGGYTF. Written as DNA, the CDR3 is TGTGCCAGCACTTATGAGGGGGCGGGTGGCTACACCTTC.

The chain employs TRBV10-3 and TRBJ2-1; 13 bases agree with TRBD2. The length of the CDR3 is 14 residues. Germline V gene sequence: CDR1 ENHRY, CDR2 SYGVKD. J was trimmed by 7 bases and V by 6 bases; bases with no gene match: 3. CDR3 loop: CAISPGLAGNEQFF. The CDR3 nucleotides read TGTGCCATCAGCCCGGGACTAGCGGGAAATGAGCAGTTCTTC.

The J gene is TRBJ1-1, the V gene TRBV19; 7 positions agree with TRBD1. Germline trimming cut 5 bases from V and 4 bases from J; bases unmatched to any gene: 7. CDR3 length equals 14 residues. Looked up from germline, CDR1 is LNHDA and CDR2 is SQIVND (reference sequence). DNA of the CDR3: TGTGCCAGTAGTGGGATACAGGGGCCCACTGAAGCTTTCTTT. It yields the protein CASSGIQGPTEAFF.

This clone was seen only a few times. The V call is TRBV7-2, the J call TRBJ2-7; tentative D call: TRBD2 (5 bases). Germline CDR1 reads SGHTA; CDR2 reads FQGNSA. The CDR3 loop spans 12 amino acids. Between the trimmed V and J ends, which lost 5 bases and 7 bases, there was a span of 12 bases. CDR3 nucleotide sequence: TGTGCCAGCAGCCCACCCCGCGGGGAGCAGTACTTC. As protein: CASSPPRGEQYF.

This sequence joins TRBV11-2 and TRBJ2-1; 12 nucleotides agree with TRBD2. The CDR3 extends over 16 amino acids. Per germline, CDR1 SGHAT and CDR2 FQNNGV. J gave up 9 bases and V 5 bases, and 11 bases lay outside the gene matches. The CDR3 sequence: CASSISSSGRVIEQFF. The CDR3 nucleotides are TGTGCCAGCAGCATCAGTTCTAGCGGGAGGGTTATTGAGCAGTTCTTC.

The chain couples TRBV27 to TRBJ2-7; 7 nucleotides agree with TRBD2. V dropped 3 bases and J dropped 4; count of bases not matched to a gene: 6. There are 14 residues in the CDR3. CDR1 is MNHEY and CDR2 is SMNVEV in the germline V gene (reference sequence). CDR3 region: CASSLGGRGYEQYF. The CDR3 region has the DNA TGTGCCAGCAGTTTGGGCGGGAGAGGTTACGAGCAGTACTTC.

This clone was seen once. The V call is TRBV7-2, the J call TRBJ2-7; 7 bases fit TRBD1. The germline CDR1 and CDR2 sequences are SGHTA and FQGNSA. This CDR3 has 15 amino acids. J was trimmed by 2 bases and V by 5 bases; bases with no gene match: 9. The CDR3 reads CASSPTQGNTYEQYF. The CDR3 DNA is TGTGCCAGCAGCCCGACACAGGGGAACACCTACGAGCAGTACTTC.